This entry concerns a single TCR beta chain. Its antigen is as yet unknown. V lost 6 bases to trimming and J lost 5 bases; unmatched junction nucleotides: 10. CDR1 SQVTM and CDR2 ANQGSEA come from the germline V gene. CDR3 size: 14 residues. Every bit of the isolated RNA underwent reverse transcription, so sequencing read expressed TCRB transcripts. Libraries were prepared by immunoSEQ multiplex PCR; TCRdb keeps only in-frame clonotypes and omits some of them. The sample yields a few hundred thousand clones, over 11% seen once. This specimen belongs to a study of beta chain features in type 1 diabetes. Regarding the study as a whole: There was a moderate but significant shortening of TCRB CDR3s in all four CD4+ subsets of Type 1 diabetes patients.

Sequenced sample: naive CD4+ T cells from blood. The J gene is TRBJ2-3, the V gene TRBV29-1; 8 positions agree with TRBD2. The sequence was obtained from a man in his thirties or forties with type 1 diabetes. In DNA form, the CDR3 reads TGCAGCGTAGGGGTCGGGGGGGCAGGAGATACGCAGTATTTT. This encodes CSVGVGGAGDTQYF.